This is a list of T cell receptor beta chains from one sample in a study of monozygotic twins with inflammatory bowel disease. Using the 5' RACE reads, TCRdb records one entry per CDR3 protein without DNA. This sample contains around 140,000 distinct CDR3 sequences. Material for sequencing was blood. The receptor source for this set is a human donor with ulcerative colitis or Crohn's disease, or a healthy co-twin of an affected twin (not recorded which). Both conserved end residues are part of each CDR3.

v_gene	j_gene	len	CDR3aa
TRBV29-1	TRBJ2-6	14	CSVEVGQGRGVLTF
TRBV5-4	TRBJ2-5	13	CASSLLALETQYF
TRBV7-2	TRBJ2-1	14	CASSRGQIYNEQFF
TRBV6-1	TRBJ2-7	17	CASSGETGLAGIDEQYF
TRBV4-3	TRBJ2-1	14	CASSQNGLTNEQFF
TRBV11-3	TRBJ2-1	14	CASSLLAGTNEQFF
TRBV6-1	TRBJ1-5	15	CASSPVGRVNQPQHF
TRBV7-3	TRBJ1-2	16	CASSPLAGQREYGYTF
TRBV20-1	TRBJ2-7	11	CSGRISYEQYF
TRBV28	TRBJ2-1	13	CASLPRGNNEQFF
TRBV4-2	TRBJ1-1	15	CASSRGDGDRGEAFF
TRBV7-2	TRBJ2-5	14	CASSSDRRQEVQYF
TRBV6-5	TRBJ2-1	15	CASSYSGGAHNEQFF
TRBV5-1	TRBJ2-7	14	CASSPAGGPYEQYF
TRBV11-1	TRBJ2-2	15	CASSLEGLRTGELFF
TRBV5-4	TRBJ1-5	14	CASSEGTGDQPQHF
TRBV20-1	TRBJ2-5	14	CSARGTQGEETQYF
TRBV7-9	TRBJ1-6	11	CASSFNGPLHF
TRBV29-1	TRBJ1-6	14	CSTDGLSISSPLHF
TRBV5-1	TRBJ2-1	18	CASSPGLAGGPSYDEQFF
TRBV20-1	TRBJ2-3	17	CSARDSLAGVGSDTQYF
TRBV15	TRBJ1-5	13	CATSRDRAQPQHF